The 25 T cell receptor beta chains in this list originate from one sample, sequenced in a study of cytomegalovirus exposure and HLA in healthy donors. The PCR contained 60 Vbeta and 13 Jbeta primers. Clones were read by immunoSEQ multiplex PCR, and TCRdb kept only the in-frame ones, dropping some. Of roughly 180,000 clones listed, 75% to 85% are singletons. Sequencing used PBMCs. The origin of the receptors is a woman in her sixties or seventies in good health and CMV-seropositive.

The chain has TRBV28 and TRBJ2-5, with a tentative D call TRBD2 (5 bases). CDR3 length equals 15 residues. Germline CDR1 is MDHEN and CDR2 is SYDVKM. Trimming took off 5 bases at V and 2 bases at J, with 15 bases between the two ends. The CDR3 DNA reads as TGTGCCAGCAGTACCGTGAGGAGGCAACAAGAGACCCAGTACTTC. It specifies CASSTVRRQQETQYF.

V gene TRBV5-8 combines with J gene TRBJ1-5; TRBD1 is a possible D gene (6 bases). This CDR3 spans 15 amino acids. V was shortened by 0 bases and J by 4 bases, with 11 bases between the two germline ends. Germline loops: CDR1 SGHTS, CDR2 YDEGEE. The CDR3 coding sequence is TGTGCCAGCAGCTTGGAACAGGGATGGAATCAGCCCCAGCATTTT. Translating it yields CASSLEQGWNQPQHF.

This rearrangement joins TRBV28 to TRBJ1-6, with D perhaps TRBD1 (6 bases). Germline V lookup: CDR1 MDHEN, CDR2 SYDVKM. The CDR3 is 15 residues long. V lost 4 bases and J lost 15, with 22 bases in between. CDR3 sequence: CASSSRGGPPVFLHF. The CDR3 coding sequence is TGTGCCAGCAGTTCAAGGGGGGGCCCCCCAGTATTCCTCCACTTT. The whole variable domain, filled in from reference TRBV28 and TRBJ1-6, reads DVKVTQSSRYLVKRTGEKVFLECVQDMDHENMFWYRQDPGLGLRLIYFSYDVKMKEKGDIPEGYSVSREKKERFSLILESASTNQTSMYLCASSSRGGPPVFLHFGNGTRLTVT.

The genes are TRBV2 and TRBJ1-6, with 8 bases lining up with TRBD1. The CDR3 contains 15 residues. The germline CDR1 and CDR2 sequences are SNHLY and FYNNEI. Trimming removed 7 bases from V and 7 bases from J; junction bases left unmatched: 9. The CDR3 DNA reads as TGTGCCAGCAAGCTCAGGGGGCAGAGGAATTCACCCCTCCACTTT. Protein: CASKLRGQRNSPLHF.

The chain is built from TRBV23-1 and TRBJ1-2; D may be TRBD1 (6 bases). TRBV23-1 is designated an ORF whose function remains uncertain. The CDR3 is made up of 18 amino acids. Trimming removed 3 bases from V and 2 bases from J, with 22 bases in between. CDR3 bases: TGCGCCAGCAGTCACCGCAAACCCGATCAGGGGACCAACTATGGCTACACCTTC. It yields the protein CASSHRKPDQGTNYGYTF.

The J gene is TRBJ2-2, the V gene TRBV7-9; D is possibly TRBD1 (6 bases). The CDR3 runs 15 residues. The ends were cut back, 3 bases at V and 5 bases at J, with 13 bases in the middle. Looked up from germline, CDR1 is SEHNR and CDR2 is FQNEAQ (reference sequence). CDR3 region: CASSFGRGPTGELFF. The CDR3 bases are TGTGCCAGCAGCTTCGGCAGGGGCCCAACCGGGGAGCTGTTTTTT.

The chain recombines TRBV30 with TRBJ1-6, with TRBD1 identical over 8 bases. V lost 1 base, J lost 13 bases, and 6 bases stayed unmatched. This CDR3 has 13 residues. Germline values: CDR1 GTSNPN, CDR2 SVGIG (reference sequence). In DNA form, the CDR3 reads TGTGCCTGGAGTGCGAGACAGGGGTCGCCCCTCCACTTT. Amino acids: CAWSARQGSPLHF.

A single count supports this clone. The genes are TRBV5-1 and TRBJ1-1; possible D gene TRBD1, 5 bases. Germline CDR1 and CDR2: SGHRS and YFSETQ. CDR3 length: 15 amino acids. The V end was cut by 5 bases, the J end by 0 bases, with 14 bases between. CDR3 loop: CASRVQGRLNTEAFF. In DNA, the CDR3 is TGCGCCAGCAGGGTCCAGGGAAGGTTGAACACTGAAGCTTTCTTT.

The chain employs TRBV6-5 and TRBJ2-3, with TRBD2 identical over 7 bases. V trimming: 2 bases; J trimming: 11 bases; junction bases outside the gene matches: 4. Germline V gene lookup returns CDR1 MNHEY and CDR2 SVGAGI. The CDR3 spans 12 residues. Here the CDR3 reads CASSYVGGGQYF. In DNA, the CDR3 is TGTGCCAGCAGTTACGTGGGCGGGGGGCAGTATTTT.

The CDR3 reads CAIMAGANNEQFF. CDR3 in DNA: TGTGCCATCATGGCGGGAGCCAACAATGAGCAGTTCTTC. This sequence joins TRBV10-3 and TRBJ2-1; 7 bases are a match to TRBD2. V lost 7 bases and J lost 5; bases outside the gene matches: 5. The V gene's germline CDR1 is ENHRY and CDR2 SYGVKD. The CDR3 totals 13 residues.

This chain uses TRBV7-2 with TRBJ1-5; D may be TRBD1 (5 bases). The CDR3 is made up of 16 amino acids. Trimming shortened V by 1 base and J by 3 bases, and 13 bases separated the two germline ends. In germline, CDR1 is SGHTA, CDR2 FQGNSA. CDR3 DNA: TGTGCCAGCAGCTTAGTGGGGGGATCCCCCAATCAGCCCCAGCATTTT. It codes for CASSLVGGSPNQPQHF. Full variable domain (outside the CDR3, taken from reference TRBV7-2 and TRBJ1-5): GAGVSQSPSNKVTEKGKDVELRCDPISGHTALYWYRQSLGQGLEFLIYFQGNSAPDKSGLPSDRFSAERTGGSVSTLTIQRTQQEDSAVYLCASSLVGGSPNQPQHFGDGTRLSIL.

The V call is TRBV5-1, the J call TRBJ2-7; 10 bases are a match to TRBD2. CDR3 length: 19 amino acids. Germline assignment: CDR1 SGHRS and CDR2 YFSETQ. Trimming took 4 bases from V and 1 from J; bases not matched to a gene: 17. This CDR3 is CASSARTGLAGERSYEQYF. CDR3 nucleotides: TGCGCCAGCAGCGCTAGGACAGGCCTAGCGGGAGAACGGTCCTACGAGCAGTACTTC.

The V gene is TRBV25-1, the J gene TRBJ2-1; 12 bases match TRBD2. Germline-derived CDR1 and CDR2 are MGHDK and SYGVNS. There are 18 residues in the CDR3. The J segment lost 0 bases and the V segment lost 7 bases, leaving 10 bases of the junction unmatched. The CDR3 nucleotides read TGTGCCAGCACCGCCCCCCTAGCGGGGGGGAACTCCTACAATGAGCAGTTCTTC. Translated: CASTAPLAGGNSYNEQFF.

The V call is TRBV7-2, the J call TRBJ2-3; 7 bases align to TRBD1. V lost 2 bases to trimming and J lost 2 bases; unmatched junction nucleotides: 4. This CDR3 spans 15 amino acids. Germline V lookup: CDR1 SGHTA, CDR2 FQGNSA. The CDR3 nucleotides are TGTGCCAGCAGCTTAACAGGGGCGATCACAGATACGCAGTATTTT. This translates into CASSLTGAITDTQYF.

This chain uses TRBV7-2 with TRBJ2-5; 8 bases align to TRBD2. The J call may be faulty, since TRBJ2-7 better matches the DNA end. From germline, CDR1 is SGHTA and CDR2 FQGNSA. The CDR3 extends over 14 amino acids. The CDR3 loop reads CASSSRGTRGEQYF. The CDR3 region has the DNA TGTGCCAGCAGCTCCCGTGGGACTAGAGGCGAGCAGTACTTC.

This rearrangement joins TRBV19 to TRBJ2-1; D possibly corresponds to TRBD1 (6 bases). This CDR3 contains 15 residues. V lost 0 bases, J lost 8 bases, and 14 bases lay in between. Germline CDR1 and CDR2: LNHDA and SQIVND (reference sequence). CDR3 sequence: CASSIDSGVPDEQFF. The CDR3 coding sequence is TGTGCCAGTAGTATAGATTCAGGGGTCCCCGATGAGCAGTTCTTC.

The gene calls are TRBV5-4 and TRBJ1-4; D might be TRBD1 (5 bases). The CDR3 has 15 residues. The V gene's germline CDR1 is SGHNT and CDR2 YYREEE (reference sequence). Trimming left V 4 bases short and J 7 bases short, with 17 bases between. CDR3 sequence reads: CASSPGAGQGEKLFF. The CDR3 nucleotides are TGTGCCAGCAGCCCCGGGGCGGGGCAGGGTGAAAAACTGTTTTTT.

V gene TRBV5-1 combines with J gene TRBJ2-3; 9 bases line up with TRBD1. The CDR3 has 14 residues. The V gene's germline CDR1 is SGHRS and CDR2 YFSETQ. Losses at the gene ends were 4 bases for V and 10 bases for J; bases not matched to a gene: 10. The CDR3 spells CASSMGQGLGAQYF. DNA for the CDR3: TGCGCCAGCAGCATGGGACAGGGACTGGGCGCGCAGTATTTT.

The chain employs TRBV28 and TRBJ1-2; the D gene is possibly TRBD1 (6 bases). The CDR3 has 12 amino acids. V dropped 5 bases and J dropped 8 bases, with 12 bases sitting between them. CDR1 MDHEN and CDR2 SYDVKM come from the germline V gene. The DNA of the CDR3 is TGTGCCAGCAGTCTATATGGGGGCGGCTACACCTTC. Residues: CASSLYGGGYTF.

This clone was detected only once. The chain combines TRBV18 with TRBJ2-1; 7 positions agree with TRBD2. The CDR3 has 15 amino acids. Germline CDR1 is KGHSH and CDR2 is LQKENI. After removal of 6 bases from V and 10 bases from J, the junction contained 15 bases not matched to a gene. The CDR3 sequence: CASSLSSGGPREQFF. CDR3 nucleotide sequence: TGTGCCAGCTCCCTTTCTAGCGGAGGGCCTCGGGAGCAGTTCTTC.

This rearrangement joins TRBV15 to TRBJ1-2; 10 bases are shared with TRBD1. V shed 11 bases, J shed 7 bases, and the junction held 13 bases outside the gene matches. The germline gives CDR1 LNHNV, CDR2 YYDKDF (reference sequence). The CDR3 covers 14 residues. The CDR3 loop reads CASGQGDFSGGYTF. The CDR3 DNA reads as TGTGCCTCCGGACAGGGGGACTTTTCGGGTGGCTACACCTTC.

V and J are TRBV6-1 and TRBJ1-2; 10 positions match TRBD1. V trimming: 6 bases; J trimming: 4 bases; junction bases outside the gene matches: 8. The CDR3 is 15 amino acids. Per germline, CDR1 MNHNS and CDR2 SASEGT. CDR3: CASSTGTGVGYGYTF. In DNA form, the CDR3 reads TGTGCCAGCAGCACCGGGACAGGGGTCGGCTATGGCTACACCTTC.

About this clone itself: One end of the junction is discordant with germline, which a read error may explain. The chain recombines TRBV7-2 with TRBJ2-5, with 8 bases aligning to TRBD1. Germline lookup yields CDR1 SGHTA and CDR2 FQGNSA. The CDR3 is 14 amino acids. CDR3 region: CASSSGTGQATQYF. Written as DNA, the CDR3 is TGTGCCAGCAGCTCCGGGACAGGACAAGCGACCCAGTACTTC.

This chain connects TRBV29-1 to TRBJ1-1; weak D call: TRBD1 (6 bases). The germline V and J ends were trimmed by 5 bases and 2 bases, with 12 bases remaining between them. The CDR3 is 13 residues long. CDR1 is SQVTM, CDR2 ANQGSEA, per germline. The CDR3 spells CSVQTGRNTEAFF. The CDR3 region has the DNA TGCAGCGTTCAGACAGGAAGAAACACTGAAGCTTTCTTT.

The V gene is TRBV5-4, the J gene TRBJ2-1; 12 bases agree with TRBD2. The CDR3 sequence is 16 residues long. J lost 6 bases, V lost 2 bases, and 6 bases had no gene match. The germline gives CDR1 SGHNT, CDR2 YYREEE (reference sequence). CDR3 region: CASSFLAGGLGNEQFF. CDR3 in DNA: TGTGCCAGCAGCTTCCTAGCGGGGGGGCTAGGCAATGAGCAGTTCTTC.